Each of the 5 T cell receptor beta chains below was sequenced from the same sample in a study of cytomegalovirus exposure and HLA in healthy donors. PCR involved 60 Vbeta and 13 Jbeta primers. Measured with immunoSEQ multiplex PCR; TCRdb has only the in-frame clones, and not every one. The data show more than 110,000 clones, around 86% seen once. Sequenced sample: PBMCs. Receptor source: a female donor in good health and CMV-seronegative.

For the CDR3, the DNA is TGTGCCAGCAGTCCCAACCGGGACAGGGACACTGAAGCTTTCTTT. Translating it yields CASSPNRDRDTEAFF. The V and J genes are TRBV27 and TRBJ1-1; 9 nucleotides agree with TRBD1. Losses at the gene ends were 5 bases for V and 3 bases for J; bases not matched to a gene: 7. CDR3 length equals 15 residues. CDR1 is MNHEY and CDR2 is SMNVEV in the germline V gene (reference sequence).

The J gene is TRBJ1-5, the V gene TRBV6-5, with TRBD1 identical over 7 bases. Germline CDR1 MNHEY, CDR2 SVGAGI. This CDR3 contains 15 residues. Trimming removed 5 bases from V and 1 base from J; junction bases left unmatched: 5. The CDR3 loop is CASSRQGRSNQPQHF. CDR3 coding DNA: TGTGCCAGCAGTCGACAGGGTAGAAGCAATCAGCCCCAGCATTTT.

The chain carries TRBV7-9 and TRBJ2-1; 8 bases line up with TRBD2. Trimming cost V 5 bases and J 4 bases; bases outside gene matches: 13. CDR1 SEHNR and CDR2 FQNEAQ come from the germline V gene (reference sequence). The CDR3 consists of 17 residues. The CDR3 loop is CASSERPAGVSYNEQFF. In DNA form, the CDR3 reads TGTGCCAGCAGCGAACGCCCAGCGGGAGTTTCTTACAATGAGCAGTTCTTC.

V is TRBV29-1 and J is TRBJ2-3; 9 nucleotides agree with TRBD2. The V gene end was trimmed by 7 bases and the J gene end by 0 bases; junction bases not matched to a gene: 11. The CDR3 length is 16 residues. Looked up from germline, CDR1 is SQVTM and CDR2 is ANQGSEA. The CDR3 sequence is CSASRVAGVSTDTQYF. The DNA of the CDR3 is TGCAGCGCGAGTAGAGTAGCGGGAGTTAGCACAGATACGCAGTATTTT.

CDR3 DNA: TGTGCCAGCAGCCGACTAGCTGATGAGCAGTTCTTC. Amino acid sequence: CASSRLADEQFF. This chain joins TRBV27 and TRBJ2-1; TRBD2 matches at 7 bases. The CDR3 consists of 12 residues. V trimming: 6 bases; J trimming: 8 bases; junction bases outside the gene matches: 4. CDR1 is MNHEY and CDR2 is SMNVEV in the germline V gene (reference sequence).